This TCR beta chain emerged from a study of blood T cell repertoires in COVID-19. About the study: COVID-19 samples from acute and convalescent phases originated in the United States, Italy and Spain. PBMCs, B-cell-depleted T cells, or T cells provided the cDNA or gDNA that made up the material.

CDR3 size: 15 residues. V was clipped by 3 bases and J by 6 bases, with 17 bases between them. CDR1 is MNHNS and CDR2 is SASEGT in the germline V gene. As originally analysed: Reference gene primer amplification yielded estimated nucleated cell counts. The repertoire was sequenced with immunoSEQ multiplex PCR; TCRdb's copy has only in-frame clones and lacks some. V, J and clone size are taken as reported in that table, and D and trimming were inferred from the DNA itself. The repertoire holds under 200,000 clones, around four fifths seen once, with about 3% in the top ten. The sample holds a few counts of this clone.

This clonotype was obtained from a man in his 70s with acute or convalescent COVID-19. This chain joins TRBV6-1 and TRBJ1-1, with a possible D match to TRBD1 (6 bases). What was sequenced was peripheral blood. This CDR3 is CASSDPGHLRAEAFF. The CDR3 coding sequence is TGTGCCAGCAGTGACCCGGGACACCTCAGGGCTGAAGCTTTCTTT.